Here is one T cell receptor beta chain with its context. The CDR3 has 14 amino acids. Looked up from germline, CDR1 is SEHNR and CDR2 is FQNEAQ (reference sequence). Trimming stripped 2 bases from V and 7 bases from J, with 12 bases between. Survey-level TCR beta sequencing used the immunoSEQ assay. Generated by immunoSEQ multiplex PCR, the TCRdb table keeps only in-frame clones and is missing some. The sample yields about 68,000 clones, around 93% seen once. Input material: PBMCs. The chain has TRBV7-9 and TRBJ1-5; TRBD1 might be the D (5 bases). This sequence was found in a man in his forties with rheumatoid arthritis. CDR3 residues: CASSLRGTGQPQHF. In DNA form, the CDR3 reads TGTGCCAGCAGCTTAAGGGGTACGGGGCAGCCCCAGCATTTT.